Following are 19 T cell receptor beta chains from one sample sequenced in a study of T cell responses to AZD1222 COVID-19 vaccine. The assay was immunoSEQ multiplex PCR, and TCRdb's table has in-frame clones only and misses some. The sample records 66,000 or so clones, about 88% being singletons. This specimen consisted of peripheral blood, obtained on day 0 of AZD1222 vaccination. The origin of the receptors is an adult in good health.

V and J are TRBV5-1 and TRBJ2-1; perhaps TRBD2 as D (6 bases). The CDR3 sequence is 13 residues long. Germline-derived CDR1 and CDR2 are SGHRS and YFSETQ. Trimming shortened V by 4 bases and J by 4 bases, and 9 bases separated the two germline ends. CDR3 nucleotide sequence: TGCGCCAGCAGCGATGGGACTTACAATGAGCAGTTCTTC. The encoded protein is CASSDGTYNEQFF.

J is TRBJ2-2 and V is TRBV9; 7 positions agree with TRBD1. This CDR3 contains 15 residues. With 0 bases clipped from V and 6 bases from J, the junction kept 5 bases outside the gene matches. Germline V CDR1 and CDR2: SGDLS, YYNGEE. This chain's CDR3 is CASSVETGFAGELFF. The CDR3 region has the DNA TGTGCCAGCAGCGTAGAGACAGGGTTTGCCGGGGAGCTGTTTTTT.

J is TRBJ2-4 and V is TRBV7-9, with a possible D match to TRBD1 (6 bases). The V gene's germline CDR1 is SEHNR and CDR2 FQNEAQ (reference sequence). The CDR3 length is 16 residues. Between the trimmed V and J ends, which lost 7 bases and 3 bases, there was a span of 19 bases. The CDR3 protein is CASTRWEQGDKNIQYF. For the CDR3, the DNA is TGTGCCAGCACACGATGGGAACAGGGAGACAAAAACATTCAGTACTTC.

In DNA form, the CDR3 reads TGCAGCGTTGACGGTCAGGGTTGGAGACACAATGAGCAGTTCTTC. Its protein is CSVDGQGWRHNEQFF. V gene TRBV29-1 combines with J gene TRBJ2-1, with D tentatively TRBD1 (5 bases). Germline V gene data show CDR1 as SQVTM and CDR2 as ANQGSEA. V was shortened by 3 bases and J by 5 bases, with 17 bases between the two germline ends. This CDR3 has 15 amino acids.

This clone came up once. The chain recombines TRBV7-9 with TRBJ1-6; 8 bases align to TRBD1. CDR1 and CDR2 (germline): SEHNR, FQNEAQ (reference sequence). The CDR3 has 15 amino acids. The V and J ends lost 5 bases and 7 bases, in that order; junction bases with no gene match: 7. The CDR3: CASSPTGEWNSPLHF. CDR3 DNA: TGTGCCAGCAGCCCGACAGGGGAATGGAATTCACCCCTCCACTTT.

The rearrangement joins TRBV2 to TRBJ2-7; possible D gene TRBD2, 5 bases. V lost 11 bases to trimming and J lost 5 bases, with 13 bases between them. The CDR3 has 11 residues. Germline CDR1 is SNHLY and CDR2 is FYNNEI. Here the CDR3 reads CAVPRGNEQYF. Here the CDR3 DNA reads TGTGCCGTCCCACGGGGAAACGAGCAGTACTTC.

This chain connects TRBV6-5 to TRBJ2-7, with 9 bases lining up with TRBD1. From germline, CDR1 is MNHEY and CDR2 SVGAGI. This CDR3 is 16 amino acids long. Losses at the gene ends were 0 bases for V and 7 bases for J; bases not matched to a gene: 10. The CDR3 sequence: CASSYSTRTGVGEQYF. CDR3 sequence (DNA): TGTGCCAGCAGTTACTCGACCAGGACAGGGGTCGGGGAGCAGTACTTC.

J is TRBJ2-5 and V is TRBV6-6, with D hard to call. Trimming left V 0 bases short and J 5 bases short, with 7 bases between. Germline CDR1 MNHNY, CDR2 SVGAGI (reference sequence). The CDR3 consists of 13 residues. As DNA, the CDR3 is TGTGCCAGCAGTTACTCCGCCAGGGAGACCCAGTACTTC. Translated: CASSYSARETQYF.

The chain carries TRBV15 and TRBJ2-1; D gene ambiguous. This CDR3 is 12 amino acids long. The germline CDR1 and CDR2 sequences are LNHNV and YYDKDF (reference sequence). V was clipped by 5 bases and J by 9 bases, with 11 bases between them. CDR3 amino acids: CATSYGASEQFF. CDR3 DNA: TGTGCCACCAGCTATGGAGCTTCTGAGCAGTTCTTC.

The V and J genes are TRBV25-1 and TRBJ1-4; D is undetermined. Trimming pared 7 bases from V and 5 bases from J, leaving 20 bases between. Germline V gives CDR1 MGHDK, CDR2 SYGVNS. The CDR3 consists of 16 residues. The DNA of the CDR3 is TGTGCCAGCAAGGAGGATGGTTGGGGTGACAATGAAAAACTGTTTTTT. Translation: CASKEDGWGDNEKLFF.

The rearrangement links TRBV5-4 to TRBJ1-2, with 11 bases that match TRBD1. From germline, CDR1 is SGHNT and CDR2 YYREEE (reference sequence). With 4 bases clipped from V and 8 bases from J, the junction kept 4 bases outside the gene matches. The CDR3 is 13 amino acids. The CDR3 nucleotides are TGTGCCAGCAGCGATGGGACAGGGGGAGGCTACACCTTC. Translated, it gives CASSDGTGGGYTF.

This clone was counted between two and nine times. V gene TRBV6-5 combines with J gene TRBJ1-2; 9 bases are shared with TRBD1. Germline-derived CDR1 and CDR2 are MNHEY and SVGAGI. V shed 6 bases, J shed 4 bases, and the junction held 0 bases outside the gene matches. The CDR3 sequence is 12 residues long. The CDR3 loop is CASRTGGYGYTF. For the CDR3, the DNA is TGTGCCAGCAGGACAGGGGGCTATGGCTACACCTTC.

The V gene is TRBV27, the J gene TRBJ1-2; D call uncertain. The germline gives CDR1 MNHEY, CDR2 SMNVEV (reference sequence). V was clipped by 7 bases and J by 1 base, with 16 bases between them. There are 15 residues in the CDR3. CDR3 region: CASTPDGLNNYGYTF. CDR3 DNA: TGTGCCAGCACCCCCGACGGACTCAATAACTATGGCTACACCTTC.

V and J are TRBV30 and TRBJ1-5; D remains ambiguous. Germline-derived CDR1 and CDR2 are GTSNPN and SVGIG (reference sequence). V was cut by 3 bases and J by 2 bases, with 8 bases left in between. This CDR3 spans 13 amino acids. CDR3 sequence reads: CAWSESGNQPQHF. For the CDR3, the DNA is TGTGCCTGGAGCGAAAGCGGCAATCAGCCCCAGCATTTT.

J is TRBJ2-1 and V is TRBV30, with a weak D call TRBD2 (5 bases). The germline V gene encodes CDR1 GTSNPN and CDR2 SVGIG (reference sequence). The germline V and J ends were trimmed by 1 base and 0 bases, with 7 bases remaining between them. The CDR3 loop spans 14 amino acids. CDR3 sequence: CAWSGGISYNEQFF. In DNA, the CDR3 is TGTGCCTGGAGTGGAGGGATCTCCTACAATGAGCAGTTCTTC.

The chain links TRBV18 to TRBJ2-7; D call uncertain. This CDR3 has 16 residues. Germline CDR1 is KGHSH and CDR2 is LQKENI. V dropped 1 base and J dropped 0 bases, with 13 bases sitting between them. CDR3 in amino acids: CASSPRIQVSSYEQYF. The CDR3 DNA reads TGTGCCAGCTCACCACGAATCCAGGTCAGCTCCTACGAGCAGTACTTC.

This clone was detected only a few times. This chain joins TRBV3-1 (or the pseudogene TRBV3-2) and TRBJ2-7, with D perhaps matching TRBD1 (6 bases). There are 16 residues in the CDR3. The V end was cut by 4 bases, the J end by 4 bases, with 20 bases between. Per germline, CDR1 LGHDT and CDR2 YNNKEL (reference sequence). The CDR3 protein is CASSPHKSRQEYEQYF. In nucleotides, the CDR3 is TGTGCCAGCAGCCCGCATAAAAGCCGACAGGAGTACGAGCAGTACTTC.

This rearrangement joins TRBV9 to TRBJ2-1; no clear D gene. The CDR3 runs to 15 residues. The germline CDR1 and CDR2 sequences are SGDLS and YYNGEE. V lost 4 bases to trimming and J lost 10 bases, with 21 bases between them. The CDR3 is CASSLRPAYGGEQFF. The CDR3 DNA sequence: TGTGCCAGCAGCCTCCGCCCTGCCTACGGTGGAGAGCAGTTCTTC.

This chain joins TRBV12-3 or TRBV12-4 and TRBJ1-2; D is undetermined. This CDR3 contains 12 residues. V was pared by 1 base and J by 7 bases, with 7 bases between. The CDR3 bases are TGTGCCAGCAGTTTAGGGGAGCGTGGCTACACCTTC. Translation: CASSLGERGYTF.